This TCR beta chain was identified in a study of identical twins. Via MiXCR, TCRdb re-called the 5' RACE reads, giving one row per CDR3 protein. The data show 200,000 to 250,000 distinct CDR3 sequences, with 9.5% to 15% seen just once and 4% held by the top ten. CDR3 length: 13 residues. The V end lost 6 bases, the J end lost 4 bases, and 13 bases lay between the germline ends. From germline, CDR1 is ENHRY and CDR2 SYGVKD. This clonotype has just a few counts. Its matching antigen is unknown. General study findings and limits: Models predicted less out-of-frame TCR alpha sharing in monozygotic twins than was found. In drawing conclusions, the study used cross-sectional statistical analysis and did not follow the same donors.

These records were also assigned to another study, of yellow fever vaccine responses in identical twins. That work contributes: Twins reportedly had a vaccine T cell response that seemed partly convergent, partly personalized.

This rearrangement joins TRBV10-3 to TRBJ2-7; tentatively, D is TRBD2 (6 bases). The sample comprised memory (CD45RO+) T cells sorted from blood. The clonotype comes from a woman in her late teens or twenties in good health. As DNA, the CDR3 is TGTGCCATCAGAGGGGACTCACTATACGAGCAGTACTTC. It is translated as CAIRGDSLYEQYF.